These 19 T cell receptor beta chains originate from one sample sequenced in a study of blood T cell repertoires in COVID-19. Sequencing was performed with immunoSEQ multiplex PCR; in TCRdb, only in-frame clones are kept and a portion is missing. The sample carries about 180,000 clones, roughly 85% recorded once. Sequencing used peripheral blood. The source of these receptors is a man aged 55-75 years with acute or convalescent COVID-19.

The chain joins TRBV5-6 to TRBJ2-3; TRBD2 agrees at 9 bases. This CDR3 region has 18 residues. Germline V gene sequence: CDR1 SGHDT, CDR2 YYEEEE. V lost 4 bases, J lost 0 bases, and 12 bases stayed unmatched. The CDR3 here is CASSLPLAGGPSTDTQYF. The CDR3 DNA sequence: TGTGCCAGCAGCCTACCCCTCGCGGGAGGGCCAAGCACAGATACGCAGTATTTT.

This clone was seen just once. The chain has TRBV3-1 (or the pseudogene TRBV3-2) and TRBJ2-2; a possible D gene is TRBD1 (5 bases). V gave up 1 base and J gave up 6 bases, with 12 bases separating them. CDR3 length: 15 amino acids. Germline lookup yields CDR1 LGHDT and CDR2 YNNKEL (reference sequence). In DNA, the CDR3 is TGTGCCAGCAGCCAAGGGCAGGGCTGGGCCGGGGAGCTGTTTTTT. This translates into CASSQGQGWAGELFF.

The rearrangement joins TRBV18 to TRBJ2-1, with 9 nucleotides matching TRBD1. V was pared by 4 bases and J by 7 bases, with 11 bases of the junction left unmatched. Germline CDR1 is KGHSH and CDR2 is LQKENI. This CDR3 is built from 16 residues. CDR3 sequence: CASSRAGQGLQNEQFF. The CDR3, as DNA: TGTGCCAGCTCACGGGCCGGACAGGGGCTACAGAATGAGCAGTTCTTC.

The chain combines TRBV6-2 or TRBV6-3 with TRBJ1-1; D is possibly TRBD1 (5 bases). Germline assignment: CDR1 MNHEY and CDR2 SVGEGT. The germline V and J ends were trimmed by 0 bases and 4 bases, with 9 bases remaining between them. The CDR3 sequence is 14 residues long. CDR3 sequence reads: CASSYSRGGTEAFF. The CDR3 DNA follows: TGTGCCAGCAGTTACTCGCGGGGCGGCACTGAAGCTTTCTTT.

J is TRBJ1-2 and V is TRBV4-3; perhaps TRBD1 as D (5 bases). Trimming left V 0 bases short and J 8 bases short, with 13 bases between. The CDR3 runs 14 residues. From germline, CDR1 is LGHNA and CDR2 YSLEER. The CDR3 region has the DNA TGCGCCAGCAGCCAAGATCAGGGAATGGTCGGCTACACCTTC. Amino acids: CASSQDQGMVGYTF.

Written as DNA, the CDR3 is TGTGCCAGCAGCTATACCGGGACAGGACCCTACGAGCAGTACTTC. It translates to CASSYTGTGPYEQYF. J is TRBJ2-7 and V is TRBV7-6, with TRBD1 matching over 8 bases. J lost 2 bases, V lost 4 bases, and 7 bases had no gene match. The CDR3 runs 15 residues. In germline, CDR1 is SGHVS, CDR2 FNYEAQ.

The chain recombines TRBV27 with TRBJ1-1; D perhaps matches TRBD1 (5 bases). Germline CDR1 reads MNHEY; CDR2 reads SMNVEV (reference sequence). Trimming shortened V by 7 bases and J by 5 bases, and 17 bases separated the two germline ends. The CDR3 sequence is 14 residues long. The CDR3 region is CASKRYGARTEAFF. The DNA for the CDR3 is TGTGCCAGCAAAAGGTATGGGGCGAGGACTGAAGCTTTCTTT.

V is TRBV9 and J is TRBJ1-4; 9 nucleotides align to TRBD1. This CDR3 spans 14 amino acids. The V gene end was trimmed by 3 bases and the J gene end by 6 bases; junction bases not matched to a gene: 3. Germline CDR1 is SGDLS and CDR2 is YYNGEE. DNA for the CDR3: TGTGCCAGCAGCGAGGACAGGGGCGATGAAAAACTGTTTTTT. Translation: CASSEDRGDEKLFF.

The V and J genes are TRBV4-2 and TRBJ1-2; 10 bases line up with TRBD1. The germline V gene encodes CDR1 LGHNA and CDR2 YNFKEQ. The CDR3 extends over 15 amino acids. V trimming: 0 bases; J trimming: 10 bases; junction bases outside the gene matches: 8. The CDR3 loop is CASSQDIPGQGYYTF. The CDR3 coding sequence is TGTGCCAGCAGCCAAGATATACCGGGACAGGGGTACTACACCTTC.

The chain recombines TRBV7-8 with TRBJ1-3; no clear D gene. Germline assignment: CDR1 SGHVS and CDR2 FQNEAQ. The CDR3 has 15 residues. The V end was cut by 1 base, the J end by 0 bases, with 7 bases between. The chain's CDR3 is CASSLGMSSGNTIYF. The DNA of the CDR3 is TGTGCCAGCAGCTTAGGAATGAGCTCTGGAAACACCATATATTTT.

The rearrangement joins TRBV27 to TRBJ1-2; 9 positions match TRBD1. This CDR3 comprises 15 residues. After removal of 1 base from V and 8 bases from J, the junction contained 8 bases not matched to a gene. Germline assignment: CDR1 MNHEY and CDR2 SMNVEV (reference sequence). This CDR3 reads CASSLYRQGDLGYTF. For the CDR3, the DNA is TGTGCCAGCAGTTTATACCGACAGGGGGACTTAGGCTACACCTTC.

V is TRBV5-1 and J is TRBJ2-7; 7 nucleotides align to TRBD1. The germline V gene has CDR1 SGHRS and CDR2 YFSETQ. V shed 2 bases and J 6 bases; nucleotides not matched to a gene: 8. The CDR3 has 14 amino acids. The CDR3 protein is CASSFRRGGLEQYF. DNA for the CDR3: TGCGCCAGCAGCTTTCGTAGAGGGGGCCTCGAGCAGTACTTC.

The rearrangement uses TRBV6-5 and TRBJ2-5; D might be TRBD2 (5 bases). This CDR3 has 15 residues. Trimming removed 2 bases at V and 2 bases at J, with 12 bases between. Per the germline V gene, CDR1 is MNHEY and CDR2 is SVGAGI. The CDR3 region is CASSYVRGTQETQYF. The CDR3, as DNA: TGTGCCAGCAGTTACGTTCGGGGAACACAAGAGACCCAGTACTTC.

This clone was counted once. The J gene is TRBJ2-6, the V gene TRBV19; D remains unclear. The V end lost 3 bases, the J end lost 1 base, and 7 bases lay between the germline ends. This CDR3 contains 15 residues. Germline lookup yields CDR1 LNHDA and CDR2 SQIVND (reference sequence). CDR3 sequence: CASSIVTSGANVLTF. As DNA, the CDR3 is TGTGCCAGTAGTATTGTGACTTCTGGGGCCAACGTCCTGACTTTC.

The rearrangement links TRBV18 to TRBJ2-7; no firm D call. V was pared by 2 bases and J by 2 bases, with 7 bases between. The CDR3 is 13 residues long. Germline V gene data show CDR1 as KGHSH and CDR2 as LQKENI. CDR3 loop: CASSPEQTYEQYF. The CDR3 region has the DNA TGTGCCAGCTCACCAGAACAGACCTACGAGCAGTACTTC.

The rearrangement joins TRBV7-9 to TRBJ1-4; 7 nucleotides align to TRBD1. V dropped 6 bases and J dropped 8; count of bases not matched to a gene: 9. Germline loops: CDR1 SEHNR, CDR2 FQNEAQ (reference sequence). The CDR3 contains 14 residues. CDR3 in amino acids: CASSLDRAQEKLFF. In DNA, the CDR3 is TGTGCCAGCAGTCTTGACAGGGCCCAAGAAAAACTGTTTTTT.

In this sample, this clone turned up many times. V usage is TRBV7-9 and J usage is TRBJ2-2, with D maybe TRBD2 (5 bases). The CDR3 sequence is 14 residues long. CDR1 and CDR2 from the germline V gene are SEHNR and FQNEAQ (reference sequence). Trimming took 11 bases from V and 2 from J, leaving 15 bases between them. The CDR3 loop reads CAGETSGNTGELFF. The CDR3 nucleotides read TGTGCCGGAGAAACAAGCGGAAACACCGGGGAGCTGTTTTTT.

CDR3 residues: CASSPPRAGEYEQYF. Here the CDR3 DNA reads TGTGCCAGCAGCCCCCCGCGGGCGGGAGAGTACGAGCAGTACTTC. The J gene is TRBJ2-7, the V gene TRBV7-9; 7 nucleotides line up with TRBD2. The CDR3 length is 15 residues. Germline CDR1 and CDR2: SEHNR and FQNEAQ (reference sequence). The ends lost 5 bases at V and 4 bases at J; junction bases unmatched: 11.

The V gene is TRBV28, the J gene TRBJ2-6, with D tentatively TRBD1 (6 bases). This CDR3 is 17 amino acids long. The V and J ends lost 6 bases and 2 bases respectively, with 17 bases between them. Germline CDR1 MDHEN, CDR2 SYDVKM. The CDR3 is CASSPTGLKTGANVLTF. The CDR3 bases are TGTGCCAGCAGCCCTACAGGGCTGAAAACTGGGGCCAACGTCCTGACTTTC.